This T cell receptor (beta chain) was identified in a study of beta chain features in type 1 diabetes. Study conclusions and caveats: Possible PCR preference for shorter templates applied equally to patients and controls.

This clone was detected only a few times. Its specificity is unknown. Reverse transcribing all isolated RNA meant expressed TCRB transcripts were sequenced. Sequencing used immunoSEQ multiplex PCR; TCRdb keeps in-frame clones, though not all of them. The profile covers a few hundred thousand clones, with roughly 15% appearing a single time and approximately 0.019% taken by the ten largest. The ends lost 6 bases at V and 6 bases at J; junction bases unmatched: 14. Germline V gene data show CDR1 as GTSNPN and CDR2 as SVGIG (reference sequence). This CDR3 spans 14 amino acids. This sequence joins TRBV30 and TRBJ2-7; 7 bases line up with TRBD1. Sequencing input: naive CD4+ T cells from blood. The TCR sequence derives from a woman aged 18-35 years in good health. CDR3 coding DNA: TGTGCCTGTGCCCCTCGGCAGGGGGTCTCCGAGCAGTACTTC. It specifies CACAPRQGVSEQYF.